These 21 T cell receptor beta chains came from one sample sequenced in a study of T cell changes during pregnancy in multiple sclerosis. The method was immunoSEQ multiplex PCR; TCRdb's version includes in-frame clones alone and lacks a portion of them. The sample lists fewer than 60,000 clones; about 90% were seen once. The material sequenced was CD4+ T cells from peripheral blood mononuclear cells, taken after pregnancy. These receptors all stem from a female donor with multiple sclerosis, enrolled in a pregnancy study.

The rearrangement links TRBV5-6 to TRBJ1-1, with D tentatively TRBD1 (5 bases). The CDR3 is 14 amino acids. Germline-derived CDR1 and CDR2 are SGHDT and YYEEEE. The V gene lost 2 bases and the J gene lost 4 bases, with 12 bases spanning the gap. CDR3 protein: CASSLRGRATEAFF. Here the CDR3 DNA reads TGTGCCAGCAGCTTAAGGGGCAGGGCCACTGAAGCTTTCTTT.

The chain links TRBV7-3 to TRBJ2-3, with D possibly matching TRBD2 (5 bases). V gave up 2 bases and J gave up 9 bases, with 18 bases separating them. The CDR3 has 15 amino acids. CDR1 SGHTA and CDR2 FQGTGA come from the germline V gene. CDR3 nucleotides: TGTGCCAGCAGCTTATCTTACACCGGTAGGGAGACGCAGTATTTT. Translating gives CASSLSYTGRETQYF.

This clone was counted a few times. This chain uses TRBV19 with TRBJ2-1, with TRBD2 identical over 13 bases. Per germline, CDR1 LNHDA and CDR2 SQIVND (reference sequence). The J segment lost 5 bases and the V segment lost 3 bases, leaving 16 bases of the junction unmatched. The CDR3 contains 20 residues. The CDR3 coding sequence is TGTGCCAGTAGTATTCGGGGTAGACTAGCGGGGGGACCCGTAGACAATGAGCAGTTCTTC. Its translation: CASSIRGRLAGGPVDNEQFF.

The chain has TRBV9 and TRBJ2-7, with 8 bases aligning to TRBD2. Germline V CDR1 and CDR2: SGDLS, YYNGEE. The length of the CDR3 is 15 residues. The ends lost 1 base at V and 1 base at J; junction bases unmatched: 4. For the CDR3, the DNA is TGTGCCAGCAGCGTACTGAGCGGGGGATCCTACGAGCAGTACTTC. Translation gives CASSVLSGGSYEQYF.

In nucleotides, the CDR3 is TGTGCCAGCAGCGTAGTGTCGGGTAGTGTAGGTTACACAGATACGCAGTATTTT. Translated: CASSVVSGSVGYTDTQYF. This chain links TRBV9 with TRBJ2-3, with D uncertain. V shed 0 bases and J shed 2 bases, with 19 bases lying between them. The CDR3 runs to 18 residues. In germline, CDR1 is SGDLS, CDR2 YYNGEE.

CDR3 nucleotides: TGTGCCAGCAGTTACTCCCTCGGGAGGGATTATGGCTACACCTTC. Translated: CASSYSLGRDYGYTF. This chain uses TRBV6-6 with TRBJ1-2, with D hard to call. CDR3 length equals 15 residues. Germline values: CDR1 MNHNY, CDR2 SVGAGI (reference sequence). V was clipped by 0 bases and J by 5 bases, with 13 bases between them.

The chain uses TRBV18 and TRBJ1-1; 9 bases map to TRBD1. CDR1 is KGHSH, CDR2 LQKENI, per germline. The CDR3 is 15 residues long. V shed 6 bases and J 4 bases; nucleotides not matched to a gene: 9. CDR3 nucleotides: TGTGCCAGCTCTTACGGGACAGGGCAGGCCACTGAAGCTTTCTTT. Translated: CASSYGTGQATEAFF.

The V and J genes are TRBV14 and TRBJ2-1; 7 bases align to TRBD2. Germline V gives CDR1 SGHDN, CDR2 FVKESK. The CDR3 is 15 residues long. The trim removed 4 bases at V and 3 bases at J, leaving 6 bases unmatched. The chain's CDR3 is CASSPIPGGYNEQFF. The CDR3 DNA sequence: TGTGCCAGCAGCCCGATTCCGGGGGGCTACAATGAGCAGTTCTTC.

The J gene is TRBJ2-7, the V gene TRBV27, with a tentative D call TRBD2 (6 bases). V lost 2 bases to trimming and J lost 6 bases, with 17 bases between them. Germline V gene lookup returns CDR1 MNHEY and CDR2 SMNVEV (reference sequence). The CDR3 contains 15 residues. The CDR3 nucleotides are TGTGCCAGCAGTTTAGACAGCGGGTATTCGTCCGAGCAGTACTTC. This translates into CASSLDSGYSSEQYF.

The chain has TRBV19 and TRBJ2-7; possibly TRBD2 for D (6 bases). This CDR3 has 12 amino acids. Trimming removed 8 bases from V and 7 bases from J, with 15 bases in between. Germline V lookup: CDR1 LNHDA, CDR2 SQIVND (reference sequence). The CDR3 sequence is CASSGSKWEQYF. The CDR3 nucleotides read TGTGCCAGTTCCGGGAGCAAGTGGGAGCAGTACTTC.

This clone was observed a single time. The rearrangement uses TRBV19 and TRBJ1-2; no clear D. CDR1 is LNHDA and CDR2 is SQIVND in the germline V gene (reference sequence). Deletions cut 3 bases from V and 2 bases from J, with 7 bases between. This CDR3 has 13 amino acids. The CDR3 nucleotides are TGTGCCAGTAGTATTAGTCCGAACTATGGCTACACCTTC. Its translation is CASSISPNYGYTF.

The J gene is TRBJ2-3, the V gene TRBV9; 8 bases match TRBD1. The CDR3 runs to 16 residues. CDR1 is SGDLS, CDR2 YYNGEE, per germline. V was pared by 1 base and J by 3 bases, with 7 bases of the junction left unmatched. The CDR3 DNA sequence: TGTGCCAGCAGCGTACGACAGGGGATTGCGACAGATACGCAGTATTTT. This encodes CASSVRQGIATDTQYF.

The genes are TRBV5-4 and TRBJ2-3; tentatively, D is TRBD2 (5 bases). The germline V gene has CDR1 SGHNT and CDR2 YYREEE (reference sequence). This CDR3 region has 12 residues. V was pared by 4 bases and J by 6 bases, with 9 bases between. The CDR3 sequence is CASSVGLDTQYF. DNA for the CDR3: TGTGCCAGCAGCGTCGGACTTGATACGCAGTATTTT.

The rearrangement links TRBV7-9 to TRBJ2-3; D is undetermined. V was shortened by 5 bases and J by 2 bases, with 11 bases between the two germline ends. The CDR3 has 14 residues. The V gene's germline CDR1 is SEHNR and CDR2 FQNEAQ (reference sequence). This chain's CDR3 is CASSVSAVTDTQYF. DNA for the CDR3: TGTGCCAGCAGCGTAAGCGCCGTCACAGATACGCAGTATTTT.

This clone was recorded a few times. This sequence joins TRBV7-2 and TRBJ2-7, with 8 bases fitting TRBD2. V dropped 3 bases and J dropped 2; count of bases not matched to a gene: 3. The CDR3 spans 14 residues. Germline-derived CDR1 and CDR2 are SGHTA and FQGNSA. Written as DNA, the CDR3 is TGTGCCAGCAGCTTGTCCGGGGGGGCCTACGAGCAGTACTTC. It is translated as CASSLSGGAYEQYF.

The genes are TRBV15 and TRBJ1-5; the D gene is possibly TRBD1 (6 bases). Deletions cut 0 bases from V and 5 bases from J, with 11 bases between. CDR3 size: 15 residues. Germline CDR1 reads LNHNV; CDR2 reads YYDKDF (reference sequence). This CDR3 is CATSRDDRRDQPQHF. CDR3 bases: TGTGCCACCAGCAGAGACGACAGGAGAGATCAGCCCCAGCATTTT. Full variable domain (remainder filled in from reference TRBV15 and TRBJ1-5): DAMVIQNPRYQVTQFGKPVTLSCSQTLNHNVMYWYQQKSSQAPKLLFHYYDKDFNNEADTPDNFQSRRPNTSFCFLDIRSPGLGDTAMYLCATSRDDRRDQPQHFGDGTRLSIL.

The chain is built from TRBV5-1 and TRBJ1-2; 7 bases are shared with TRBD1. This CDR3 has 14 amino acids. Germline assignment: CDR1 SGHRS and CDR2 YFSETQ. The V segment lost 6 bases and the J segment 3 bases; nucleotides outside the gene matches: 8. CDR3 in amino acids: CASKPWTGHYGYTF. CDR3 in DNA: TGCGCCAGCAAACCTTGGACAGGCCACTATGGCTACACCTTC. The full variable domain, its missing parts supplied by reference TRBV5-1 and TRBJ1-2, is KAGVTQTPRYLIKTRGQQVTLSCSPISGHRSVSWYQQTPGQGLQFLFEYFSETQRNKGNFPGRFSGRQFSNSRSEMNVSTLELGDSALYLCASKPWTGHYGYTFGSGTRLTVV.

The gene calls are TRBV10-3 and TRBJ1-4, with D possibly TRBD1 on 5 matching bases. Germline CDR1 ENHRY, CDR2 SYGVKD. CDR3 size: 14 residues. The V gene lost 7 bases and the J gene lost 3 bases, with 12 bases spanning the gap. The CDR3 DNA reads as TGTGCCATCACGCAGGGAGGAGCTAATGAAAAACTGTTTTTT. Its protein is CAITQGGANEKLFF.

The gene calls are TRBV5-6 and TRBJ2-7; D possibly corresponds to TRBD1 (6 bases). CDR3 length: 15 residues. The ends were cut back, 3 bases at V and 3 bases at J, with 16 bases in the middle. The V gene's germline CDR1 is SGHDT and CDR2 YYEEEE. CDR3 sequence (DNA): TGTGCCAGCAGCTCGGTCGACAGGCTAAACTACGAGCAGTACTTC. Protein product: CASSSVDRLNYEQYF.

The V and J genes are TRBV7-2 and TRBJ1-4; D call uncertain. V lost 5 bases and J lost 3, with 13 bases in between. The germline CDR1 and CDR2 sequences are SGHTA and FQGNSA. There are 15 residues in the CDR3. CDR3 nucleotide sequence: TGTGCCAGCAGCCCACAGAACAGAGCTAATGAAAAACTGTTTTTT. Amino acids: CASSPQNRANEKLFF.

The chain joins TRBV29-1 to TRBJ2-7; maybe TRBD1 (5 bases). The V and J ends lost 5 bases and 7 bases respectively, with 15 bases between them. This CDR3 is built from 12 residues. CDR1 and CDR2 from the germline V gene are SQVTM and ANQGSEA. For the CDR3, the DNA is TGCAGCGTTATTAAAGGGGTAGAAGAGCAGTACTTC. As protein: CSVIKGVEEQYF.